This T cell receptor beta chain emerged from a study of blood T cells in healthy people across ages. Study results and caveats: Roughly linear declines in TCR beta diversity per million T cells occurred with age.

Those donating, healthy Caucasian individuals from Russia, were aged roughly 6 to 90. PCR was performed a second time for about 7 to 12 cycles using a sample-barcoded 5' primer and a J-beta primer mix. In TCRdb, the 5' RACE reads were re-called with MiXCR into one record per CDR3 protein. The profile covers 700,000 or so distinct CDR3 sequences, with about 20% appearing a single time and 22% taken by the ten largest. As concerns this clonotype: What it binds is unknown.

The CDR3 runs 13 residues. Germline loops: CDR1 SGHAT, CDR2 FQNNGV. Material for sequencing was blood. The source of this sequence is a man between 65 and 79 years old in good health. This chain links TRBV11-2 with TRBJ2-7, with D possibly matching TRBD2 (7 bases). The DNA end lines up better with TRBJ2-1; the J call may be wrong. The DNA for the CDR3 is TGTGCCAGCAGCTTTCAGGGGAGGGATGAGCAGTTCTTC. It is translated as CASSFQGRDEQFF.